These 8 T cell receptor beta chains came from one sample sequenced in a study of response to subunit inactivated influenza vaccine. From the RT-PCR reads, TCRdb called clonotypes with MiXCR, one entry per CDR3 protein. Here the sample spans 700,000 to 800,000 distinct CDR3 sequences, roughly 20% being singletons. The sequencing used PBMCs from blood, collected 5 days after vaccination. These receptors were obtained from a man aged 50 to 59 who received an inactivated influenza vaccine.

This clonotype was detected only a few times. J is TRBJ2-3 and V is TRBV9; 11 positions agree with TRBD2. Germline CDR1 is SGDLS and CDR2 is YYNGEE. The CDR3 is 16 residues long. The trim removed 3 bases at V and 15 bases at J, leaving 18 bases unmatched. CDR3 nucleotides: TGTGCCAGCAGCGACCCCGACGGTACTAGCGGGAGAGTAATCTATTTT. This sequence encodes CASSDPDGTSGRVIYF. The complete variable domain, with remaining parts taken from reference TRBV9 and TRBJ2-3, reads DSGVTQTPKHLITATGQRVTLRCSPRSGDLSVYWYQQSLDQGLQFLIQYYNGEERAKGNILERFSAQQFPDLHSELNLSSLELGDSALYFCASSDPDGTSGRVIYFGPGTRLTVL.

This clonotype was detected a few times. This chain connects TRBV4-3 to TRBJ2-7; the D is unclear. The V gene's germline CDR1 is LGHNA and CDR2 YSLEER. There are 12 residues in the CDR3. V lost 0 bases, J lost 9 bases, and 9 bases lay in between. The CDR3 reads CASSQDRTRQYF. In DNA, the CDR3 is TGCGCCAGCAGCCAAGATCGAACTCGGCAGTACTTC.

This clonotype appeared many times. The chain employs TRBV20-1 and TRBJ2-3; possibly TRBD1 or TRBD2 for D (5 bases each). This CDR3 has 13 amino acids. Germline V lookup: CDR1 DFQATT, CDR2 SNEGSKA (reference sequence). Trimming took 1 base from V and 4 from J, leaving 9 bases between them. The CDR3 DNA reads as TGCAGTGCTAGAGTGGGGACGGCAGATACGCAGTATTTT. Translating gives CSARVGTADTQYF.

The V call is TRBV7-9, the J call TRBJ2-1, with 8 bases lining up with TRBD2. Unmatched junction bases numbered 7, after V lost 5 bases and J lost 1 base. Germline CDR1 is SEHNR and CDR2 is FQNEAQ (reference sequence). The CDR3 is 16 residues long. The DNA of the CDR3 is TGTGCCAGCAGCCGACTAGCGACTCTGTCCTACAATGAGCAGTTCTTC. The encoded protein is CASSRLATLSYNEQFF. The variable domain in full, with the rest retrieved from reference TRBV7-9 and TRBJ2-1, is DTGVSQNPRHKITKRGQNVTFRCDPISEHNRLYWYRQTLGQGPEFLTYFQNEAQLEKSRLLSDRFSAERPKGSFSTLEIQRTEQGDSAMYLCASSRLATLSYNEQFFGPGTRLTVL.

The chain combines TRBV29-1 with TRBJ2-3; 11 bases fit TRBD1. Germline loops: CDR1 SQVTM, CDR2 ANQGSEA. J gave up 2 bases and V 7 bases, and 5 bases lay outside the gene matches. CDR3 size: 14 residues. CDR3 in amino acids: CSATGQGVTDTQYF. The DNA of the CDR3 is TGCAGCGCCACGGGACAGGGGGTCACAGATACGCAGTATTTT.

The CDR3 DNA reads as TGTGCCAGCAGCCACCCCCCGGGACAGGGGGACTACGAGCAGTACTTC. It translates to CASSHPPGQGDYEQYF. V is TRBV12-3 or TRBV12-4 and J is TRBJ2-7, with 11 positions matching TRBD1. The CDR3 loop spans 16 amino acids. V shed 6 bases and J 3 bases; nucleotides not matched to a gene: 10.

This chain uses TRBV7-8 with TRBJ2-3, with 9 positions matching TRBD2. The V segment lost 5 bases and the J segment 2 bases; nucleotides outside the gene matches: 14. The CDR3 is 18 amino acids. Germline V CDR1 and CDR2: SGHVS, FQNEAQ. CDR3 bases: TGTGCCAGCAGCGATCACCTGACTAGCGGAACAAACACAGATACGCAGTATTTT. This sequence encodes CASSDHLTSGTNTDTQYF.

The chain couples TRBV7-2 to TRBJ1-2; D gene unclear. Germline CDR1 and CDR2: SGHTA and FQGNSA. The CDR3 extends over 15 amino acids. Trimming cost V 0 bases and J 3 bases, with 11 bases left between them. The DNA for the CDR3 is TGTGCCAGCAGCTTAGCGGCAGGAGGTGACTATGGCTACACCTTC. It codes for CASSLAAGGDYGYTF.